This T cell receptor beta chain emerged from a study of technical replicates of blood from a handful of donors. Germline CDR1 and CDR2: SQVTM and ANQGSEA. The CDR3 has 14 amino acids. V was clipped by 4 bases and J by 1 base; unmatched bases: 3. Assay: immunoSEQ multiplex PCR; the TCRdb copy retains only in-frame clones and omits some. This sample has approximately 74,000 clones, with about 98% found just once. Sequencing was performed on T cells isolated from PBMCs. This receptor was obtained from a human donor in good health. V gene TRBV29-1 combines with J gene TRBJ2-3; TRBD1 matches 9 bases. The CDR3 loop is CSVGDRAGTDTQYF. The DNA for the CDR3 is TGCAGCGTTGGGGACAGGGCGGGCACAGATACGCAGTATTTT.